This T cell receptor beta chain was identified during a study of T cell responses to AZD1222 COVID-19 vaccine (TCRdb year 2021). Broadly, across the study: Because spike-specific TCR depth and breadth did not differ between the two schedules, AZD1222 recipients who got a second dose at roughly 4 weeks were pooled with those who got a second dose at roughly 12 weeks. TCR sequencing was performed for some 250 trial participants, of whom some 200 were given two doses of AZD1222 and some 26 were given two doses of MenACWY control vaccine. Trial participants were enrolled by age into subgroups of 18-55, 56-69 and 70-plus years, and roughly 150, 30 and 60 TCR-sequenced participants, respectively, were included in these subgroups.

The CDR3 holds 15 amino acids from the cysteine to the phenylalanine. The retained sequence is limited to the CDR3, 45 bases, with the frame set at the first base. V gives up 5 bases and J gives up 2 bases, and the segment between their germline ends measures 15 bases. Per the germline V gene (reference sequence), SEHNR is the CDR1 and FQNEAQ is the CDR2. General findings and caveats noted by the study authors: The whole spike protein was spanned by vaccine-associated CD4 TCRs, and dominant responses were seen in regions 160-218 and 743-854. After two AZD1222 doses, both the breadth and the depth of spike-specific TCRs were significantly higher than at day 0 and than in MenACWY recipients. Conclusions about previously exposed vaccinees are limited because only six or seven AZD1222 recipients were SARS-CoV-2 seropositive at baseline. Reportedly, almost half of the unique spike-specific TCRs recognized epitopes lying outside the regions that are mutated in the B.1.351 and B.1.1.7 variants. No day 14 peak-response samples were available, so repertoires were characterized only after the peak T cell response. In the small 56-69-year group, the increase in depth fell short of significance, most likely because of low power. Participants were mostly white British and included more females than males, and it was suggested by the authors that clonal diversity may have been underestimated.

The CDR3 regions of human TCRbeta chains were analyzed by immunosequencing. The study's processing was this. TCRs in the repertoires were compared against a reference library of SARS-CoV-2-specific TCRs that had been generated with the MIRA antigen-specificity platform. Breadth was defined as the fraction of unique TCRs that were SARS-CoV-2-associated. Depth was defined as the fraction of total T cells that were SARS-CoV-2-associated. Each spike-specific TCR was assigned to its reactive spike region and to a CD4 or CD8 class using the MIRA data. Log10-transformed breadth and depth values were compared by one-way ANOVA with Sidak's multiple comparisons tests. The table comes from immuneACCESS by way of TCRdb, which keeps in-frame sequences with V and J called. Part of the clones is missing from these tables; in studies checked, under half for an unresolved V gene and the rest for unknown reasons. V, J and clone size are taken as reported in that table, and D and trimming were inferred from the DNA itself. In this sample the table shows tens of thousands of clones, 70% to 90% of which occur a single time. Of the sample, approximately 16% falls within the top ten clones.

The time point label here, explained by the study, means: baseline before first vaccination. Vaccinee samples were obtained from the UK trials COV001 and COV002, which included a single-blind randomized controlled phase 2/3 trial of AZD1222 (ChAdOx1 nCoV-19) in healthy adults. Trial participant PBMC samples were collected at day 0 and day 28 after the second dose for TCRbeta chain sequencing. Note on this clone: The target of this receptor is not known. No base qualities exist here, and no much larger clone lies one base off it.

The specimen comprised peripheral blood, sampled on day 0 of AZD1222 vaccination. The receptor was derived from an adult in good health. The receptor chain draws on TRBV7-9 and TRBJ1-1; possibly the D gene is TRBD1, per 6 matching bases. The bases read TGTGCCAGCAGCCCAGGGGCTGGGGTCAACACTGAAGCTTTCTTT. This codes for CASSPGAGVNTEAFF.